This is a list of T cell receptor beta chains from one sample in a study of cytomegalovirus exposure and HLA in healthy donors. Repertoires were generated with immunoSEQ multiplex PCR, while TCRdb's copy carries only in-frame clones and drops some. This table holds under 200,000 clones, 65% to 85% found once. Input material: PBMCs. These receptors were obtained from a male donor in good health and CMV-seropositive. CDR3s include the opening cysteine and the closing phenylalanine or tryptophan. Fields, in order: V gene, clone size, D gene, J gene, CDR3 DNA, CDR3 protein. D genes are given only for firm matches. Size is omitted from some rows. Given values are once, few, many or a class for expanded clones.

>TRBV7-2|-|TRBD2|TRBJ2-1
TGTGCCAGCAGCTCCTTGGCAGCGGGACCTTACAATGAGCAGTTCTTC
CASSSLAAGPYNEQFF
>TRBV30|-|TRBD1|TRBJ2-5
TGTGCCTGGGATACAGGGGTACGGGAGACCCAGTACTTC
CAWDTGVRETQYF
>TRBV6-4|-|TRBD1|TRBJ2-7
TGTGCCAGCAGTCCCGGGACAGGGCAGAGCGAGCAGTACTTC
CASSPGTGQSEQYF
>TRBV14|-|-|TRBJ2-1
TGTGCCAGCAGCCAAGATTTCGGAGGGAACAATGAGCAGTTCTTC
CASSQDFGGNNEQFF
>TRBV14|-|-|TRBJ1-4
TGTGCCAGCAGCCAGGCCCTTGAACTGTTTTTT
CASSQALELFF
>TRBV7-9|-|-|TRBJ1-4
TGTTCCAGCAGCTTAGATCGCGGAATTAATGAAAAACTGTTTTTT
CSSSLDRGINEKLFF
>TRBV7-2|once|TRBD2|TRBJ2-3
TGTGCCAGCAGCCTGATTCCGGGACTAGCGGGAGGGAGCACAGATACGCAGTATTTT
CASSLIPGLAGGSTDTQYF
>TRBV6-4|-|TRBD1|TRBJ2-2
TGTGCCAGCAGACTCGGGGGGACAGGGCCCCCCGGGGAGCTGTTTTTT
CASRLGGTGPPGELFF
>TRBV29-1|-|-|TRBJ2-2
TGCAGCGTCGGACAGACTCACAGTGGGGAGCTGTTTTTT
CSVGQTHSGELFF
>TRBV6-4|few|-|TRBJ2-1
TGTGCCAGCAGTGACTCGAGGAGGCAAAAACGGAATGAGCAGTTCTTC
CASSDSRRQKRNEQFF
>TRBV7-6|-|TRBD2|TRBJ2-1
TGTGCCAGCAGTTCGACTAGCGGGGCCTACAATGAGCAGTTCTTC
CASSSTSGAYNEQFF
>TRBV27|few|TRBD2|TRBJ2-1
TGTGCCAGCAGGGGGACTAGCGGGAGGTCTGCGTTCAATGAGCAGTTCTTC
CASRGTSGRSAFNEQFF
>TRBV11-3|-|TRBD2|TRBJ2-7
TGTGCCAGCCGGGAAGCGGGGCCCTACGAGCAGTACTTC
CASREAGPYEQYF
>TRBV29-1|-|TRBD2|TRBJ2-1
TGCAGCGTTGTGTATCGGGAGGGCCCGAGGTTTGGTTGGAATGAGCAGTTCTTC
CSVVYREGPRFGWNEQFF
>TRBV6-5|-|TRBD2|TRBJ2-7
TGTGCCAGCAGCCACGGACTAGCGGGAGTCAAAGAGCAGTACTTC
CASSHGLAGVKEQYF
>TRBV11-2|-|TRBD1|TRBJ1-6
TGTGCCAGCAGCTTATTTACAGGGGGGAATTCACCCCTCCACTTT
CASSLFTGGNSPLHF
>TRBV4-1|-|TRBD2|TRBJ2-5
TGCGCCAGCAGGGGCGCGGGGACTAGGGGTTTCACCCAGTACTTC
CASRGAGTRGFTQYF
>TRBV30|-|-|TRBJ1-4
TGTGCCGGAGCCCCAGCCTCCAATGAAAAACTGTTTTTT
CAGAPASNEKLFF
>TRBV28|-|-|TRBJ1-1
TGTGCCAGCAGTTTAGGTAACAGTGCATATGAAGCTTTCTTT
CASSLGNSAYEAFF
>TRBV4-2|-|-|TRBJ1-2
TGTGCCAGCAGCCAAGATCGTGTACAGGGCTATCCCTATGGCTACACCTTC
CASSQDRVQGYPYGYTF
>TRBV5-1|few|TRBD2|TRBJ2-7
TGCGCCAGCAGCCAAGGGACTAGCGGGAGCCTCTACGAGCAGTACTTC
CASSQGTSGSLYEQYF
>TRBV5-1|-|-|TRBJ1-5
TGCGCCAGCAGCTTGTCTAGGCGCAATCAGCCCCAGCATTTT
CASSLSRRNQPQHF